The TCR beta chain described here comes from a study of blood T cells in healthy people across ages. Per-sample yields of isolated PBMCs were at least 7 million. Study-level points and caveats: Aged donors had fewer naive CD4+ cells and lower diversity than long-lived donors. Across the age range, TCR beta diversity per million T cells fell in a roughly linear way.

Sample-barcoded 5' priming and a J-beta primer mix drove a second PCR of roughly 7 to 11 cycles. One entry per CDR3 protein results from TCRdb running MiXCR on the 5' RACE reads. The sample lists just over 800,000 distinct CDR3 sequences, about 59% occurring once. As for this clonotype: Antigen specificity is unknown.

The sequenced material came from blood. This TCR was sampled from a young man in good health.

The CDR3, as DNA: TGTGCCAGCAGTTCCCTCGCGAAAACTAACTATGGCTACACCTTC. Protein: CASSSLAKTNYGYTF. The chain has TRBV14 and TRBJ1-2; D ambiguous. Trimming cost V 6 bases and J 0 bases, with 14 bases left between them. Germline loops: CDR1 SGHDN, CDR2 FVKESK. This CDR3 contains 15 residues.